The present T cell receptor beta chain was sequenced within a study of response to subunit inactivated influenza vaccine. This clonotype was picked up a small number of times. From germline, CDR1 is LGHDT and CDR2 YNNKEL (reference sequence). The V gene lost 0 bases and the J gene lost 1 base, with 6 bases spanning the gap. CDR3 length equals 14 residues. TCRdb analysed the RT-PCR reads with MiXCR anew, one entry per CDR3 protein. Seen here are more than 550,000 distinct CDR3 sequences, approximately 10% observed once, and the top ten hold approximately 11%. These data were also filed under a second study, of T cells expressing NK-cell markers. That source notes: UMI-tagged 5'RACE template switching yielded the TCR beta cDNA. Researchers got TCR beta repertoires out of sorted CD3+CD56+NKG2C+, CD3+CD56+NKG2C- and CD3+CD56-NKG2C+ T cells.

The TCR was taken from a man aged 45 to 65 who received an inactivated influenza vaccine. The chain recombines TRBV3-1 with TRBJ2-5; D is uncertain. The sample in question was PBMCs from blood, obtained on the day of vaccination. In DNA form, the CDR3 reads TGTGCCAGCAGCCAAGATCCGGCCCAAGAGACCCAGTACTTC. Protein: CASSQDPAQETQYF.